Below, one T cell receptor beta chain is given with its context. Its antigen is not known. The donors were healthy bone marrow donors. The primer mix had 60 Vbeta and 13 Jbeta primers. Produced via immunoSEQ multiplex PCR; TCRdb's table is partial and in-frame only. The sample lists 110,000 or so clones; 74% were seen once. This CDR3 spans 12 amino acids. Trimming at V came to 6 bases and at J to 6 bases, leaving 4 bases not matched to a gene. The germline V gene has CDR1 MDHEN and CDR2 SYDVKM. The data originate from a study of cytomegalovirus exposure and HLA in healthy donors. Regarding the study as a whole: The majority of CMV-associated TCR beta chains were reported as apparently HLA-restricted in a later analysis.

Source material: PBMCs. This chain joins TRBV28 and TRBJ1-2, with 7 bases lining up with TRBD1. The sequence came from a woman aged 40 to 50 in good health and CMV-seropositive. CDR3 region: CASSPTGNGYTF. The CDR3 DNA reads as TGTGCCAGCAGCCCGACAGGGAATGGCTACACCTTC.